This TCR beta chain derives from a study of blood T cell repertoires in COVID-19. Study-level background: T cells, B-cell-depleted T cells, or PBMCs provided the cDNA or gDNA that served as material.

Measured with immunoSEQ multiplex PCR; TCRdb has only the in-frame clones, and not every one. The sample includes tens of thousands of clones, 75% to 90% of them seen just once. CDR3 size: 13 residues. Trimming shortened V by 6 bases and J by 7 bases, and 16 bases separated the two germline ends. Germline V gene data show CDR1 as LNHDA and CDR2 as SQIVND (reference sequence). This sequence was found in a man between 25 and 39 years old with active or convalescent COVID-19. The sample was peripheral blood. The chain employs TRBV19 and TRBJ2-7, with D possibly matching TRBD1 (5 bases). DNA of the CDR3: TGTGCCAGTAGCCGGAGAGGACCAGGGGAGCAGTACTTC. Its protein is CASSRRGPGEQYF.